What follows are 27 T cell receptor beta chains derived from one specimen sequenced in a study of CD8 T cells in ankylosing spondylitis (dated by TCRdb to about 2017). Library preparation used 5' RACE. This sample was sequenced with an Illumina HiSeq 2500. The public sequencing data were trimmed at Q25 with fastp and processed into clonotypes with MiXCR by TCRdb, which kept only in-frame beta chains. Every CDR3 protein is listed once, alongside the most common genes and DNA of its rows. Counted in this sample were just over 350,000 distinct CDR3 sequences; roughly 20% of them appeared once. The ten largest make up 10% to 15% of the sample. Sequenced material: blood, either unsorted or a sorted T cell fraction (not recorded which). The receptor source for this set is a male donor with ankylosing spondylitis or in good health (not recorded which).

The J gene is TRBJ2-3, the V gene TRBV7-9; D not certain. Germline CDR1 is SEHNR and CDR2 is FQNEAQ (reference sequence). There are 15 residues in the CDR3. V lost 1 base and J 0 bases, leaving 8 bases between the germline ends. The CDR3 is CASSLGHPSTDTQYF. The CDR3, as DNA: TGTGCCAGCAGCTTAGGTCACCCTAGCACAGATACGCAGTATTTT. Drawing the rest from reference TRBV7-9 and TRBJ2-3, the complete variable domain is DTGVSQNPRHKITKRGQNVTFRCDPISEHNRLYWYRQTLGQGPEFLTYFQNEAQLEKSRLLSDRFSAERPKGSFSTLEIQRTEQGDSAMYLCASSLGHPSTDTQYFGPGTRLTVL.

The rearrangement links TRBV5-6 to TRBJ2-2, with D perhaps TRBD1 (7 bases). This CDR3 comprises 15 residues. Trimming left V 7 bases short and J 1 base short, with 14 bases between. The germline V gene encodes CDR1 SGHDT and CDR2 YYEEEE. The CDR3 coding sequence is TGTGCCAGCCATCCAGGGGGGAAGAACACCGGGGAGCTGTTTTTT. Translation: CASHPGGKNTGELFF.

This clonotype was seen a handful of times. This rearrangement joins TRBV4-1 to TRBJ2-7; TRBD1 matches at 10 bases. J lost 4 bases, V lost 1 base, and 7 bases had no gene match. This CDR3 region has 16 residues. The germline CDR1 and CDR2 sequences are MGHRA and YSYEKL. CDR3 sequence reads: CASSQGPTGGKYEQYF. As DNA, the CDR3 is TGCGCCAGCAGCCAAGGCCCGACAGGGGGCAAGTACGAGCAGTACTTC.

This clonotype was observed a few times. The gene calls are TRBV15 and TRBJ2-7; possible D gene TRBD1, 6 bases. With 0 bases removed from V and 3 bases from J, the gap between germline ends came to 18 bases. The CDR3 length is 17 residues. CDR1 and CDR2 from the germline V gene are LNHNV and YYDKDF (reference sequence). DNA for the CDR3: TGTGCCACCAGCAGAGATGAGACAGGCAGTTCAAACTACGAGCAGTACTTC. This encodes CATSRDETGSSNYEQYF.

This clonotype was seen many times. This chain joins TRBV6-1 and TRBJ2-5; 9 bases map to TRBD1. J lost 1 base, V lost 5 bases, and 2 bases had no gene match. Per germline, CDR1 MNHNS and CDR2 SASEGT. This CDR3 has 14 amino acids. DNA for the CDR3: TGTGCCAGCAGTCAGGGACAGGGCCAAGAGACCCAGTACTTC. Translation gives CASSQGQGQETQYF.

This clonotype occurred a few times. The CDR3 loop is CASSQDGQLHEQFF. The CDR3 DNA sequence: TGCGCCAGCAGCCAAGACGGACAGTTACATGAGCAGTTCTTC. The chain is built from TRBV4-1 and TRBJ2-1; weak D call: TRBD1 (6 bases). The CDR3 has 14 residues. V lost 0 bases to trimming and J lost 8 bases, with 11 bases between them. Looked up from germline, CDR1 is MGHRA and CDR2 is YSYEKL.

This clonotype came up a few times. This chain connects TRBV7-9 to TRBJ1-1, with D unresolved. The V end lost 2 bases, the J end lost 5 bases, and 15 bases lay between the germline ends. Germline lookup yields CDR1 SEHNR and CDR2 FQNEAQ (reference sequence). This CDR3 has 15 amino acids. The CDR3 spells CASSLTGISGTEAFF. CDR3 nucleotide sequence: TGTGCCAGCAGCTTAACGGGGATCTCGGGAACTGAAGCTTTCTTT.

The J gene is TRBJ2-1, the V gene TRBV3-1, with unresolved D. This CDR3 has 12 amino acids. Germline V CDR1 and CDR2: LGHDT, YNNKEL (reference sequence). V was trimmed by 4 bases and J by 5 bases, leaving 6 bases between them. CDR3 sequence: CASSPRDNEQFF. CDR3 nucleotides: TGTGCCAGCAGCCCTCGGGACAATGAGCAGTTCTTC.

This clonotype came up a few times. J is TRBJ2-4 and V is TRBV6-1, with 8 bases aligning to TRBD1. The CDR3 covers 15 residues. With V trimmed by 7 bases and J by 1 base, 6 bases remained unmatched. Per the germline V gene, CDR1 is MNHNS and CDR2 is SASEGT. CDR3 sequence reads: CASNLGQGAKNIQYF. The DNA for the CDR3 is TGTGCCAGCAACCTAGGACAGGGCGCCAAAAACATTCAGTACTTC.

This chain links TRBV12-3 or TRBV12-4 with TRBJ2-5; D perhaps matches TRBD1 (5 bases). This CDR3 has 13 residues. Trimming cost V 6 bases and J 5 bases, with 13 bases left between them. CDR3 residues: CASSARDGETQYF. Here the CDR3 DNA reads TGTGCCAGCAGCGCCAGGGATGGGGAGACCCAGTACTTC.

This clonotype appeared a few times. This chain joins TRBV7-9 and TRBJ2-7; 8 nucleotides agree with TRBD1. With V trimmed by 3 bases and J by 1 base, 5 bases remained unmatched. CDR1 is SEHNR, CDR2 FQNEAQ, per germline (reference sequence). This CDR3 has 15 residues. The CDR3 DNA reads TGTGCCAGCAGCTTCGGACAGGGTTTATCCTACGAGCAGTACTTC. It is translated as CASSFGQGLSYEQYF.

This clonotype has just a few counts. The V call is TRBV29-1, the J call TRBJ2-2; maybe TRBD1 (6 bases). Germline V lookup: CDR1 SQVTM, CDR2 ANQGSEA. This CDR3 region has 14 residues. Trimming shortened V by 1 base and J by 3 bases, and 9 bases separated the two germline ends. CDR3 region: CSVEGGQDTGELFF. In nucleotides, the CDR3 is TGCAGCGTTGAAGGGGGGCAGGACACCGGGGAGCTGTTTTTT.

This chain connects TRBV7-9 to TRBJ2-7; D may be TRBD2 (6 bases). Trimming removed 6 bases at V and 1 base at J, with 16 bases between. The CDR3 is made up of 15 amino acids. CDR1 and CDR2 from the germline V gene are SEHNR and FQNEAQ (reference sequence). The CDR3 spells CASSSYAGRSYEQYF. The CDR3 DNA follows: TGTGCCAGCAGTTCTTACGCAGGGAGGTCCTACGAGCAGTACTTC.

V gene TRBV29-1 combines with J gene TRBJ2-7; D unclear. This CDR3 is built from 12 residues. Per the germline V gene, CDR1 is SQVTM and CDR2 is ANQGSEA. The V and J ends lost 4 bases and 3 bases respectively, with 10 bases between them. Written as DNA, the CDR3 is TGCAGCGTTGGCGTGGGATACTACGAGCAGTACTTC. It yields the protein CSVGVGYYEQYF.

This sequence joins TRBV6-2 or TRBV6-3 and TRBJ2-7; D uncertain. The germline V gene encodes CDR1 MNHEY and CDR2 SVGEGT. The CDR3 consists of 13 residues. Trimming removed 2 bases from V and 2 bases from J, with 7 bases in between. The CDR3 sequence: CASSYGLPYEQYF. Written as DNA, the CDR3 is TGTGCCAGCAGTTACGGCCTTCCCTACGAGCAGTACTTC.

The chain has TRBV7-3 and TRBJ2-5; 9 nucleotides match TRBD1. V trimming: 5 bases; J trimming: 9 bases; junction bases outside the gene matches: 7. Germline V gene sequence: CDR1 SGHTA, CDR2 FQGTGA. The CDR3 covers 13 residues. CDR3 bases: TGTGCCAGCAGCGCGGGACAGGGAGGGTCCCAGTACTTC. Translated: CASSAGQGGSQYF.

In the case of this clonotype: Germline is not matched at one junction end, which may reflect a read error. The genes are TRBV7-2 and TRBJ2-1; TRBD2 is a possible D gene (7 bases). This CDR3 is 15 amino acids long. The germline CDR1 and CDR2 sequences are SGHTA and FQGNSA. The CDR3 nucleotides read TGTGCCAACAGCTTAGATGGCGGGGGCCACAATGAGCAGTTCTTC. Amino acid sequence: CANSLDGGGHNEQFF.

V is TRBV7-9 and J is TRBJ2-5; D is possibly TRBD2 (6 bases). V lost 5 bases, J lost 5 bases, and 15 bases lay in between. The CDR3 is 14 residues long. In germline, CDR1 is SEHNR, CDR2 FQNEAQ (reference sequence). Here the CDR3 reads CASSHMGGLETQYF. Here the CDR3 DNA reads TGTGCCAGCAGCCACATGGGGGGTTTGGAGACCCAGTACTTC.

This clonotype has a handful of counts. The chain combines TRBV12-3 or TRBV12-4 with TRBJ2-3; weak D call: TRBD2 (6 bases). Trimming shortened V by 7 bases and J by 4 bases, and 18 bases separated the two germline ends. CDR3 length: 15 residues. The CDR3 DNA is TGTGCCAGCACCCCCGGGGAGCGGGCCCCAGATACGCAGTATTTT. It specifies CASTPGERAPDTQYF.

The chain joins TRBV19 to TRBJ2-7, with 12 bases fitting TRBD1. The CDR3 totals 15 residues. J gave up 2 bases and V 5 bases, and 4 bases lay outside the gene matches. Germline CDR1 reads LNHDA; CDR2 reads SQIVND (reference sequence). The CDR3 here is CASSPGTGGTYEQYF. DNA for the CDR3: TGTGCCAGTAGTCCCGGGACAGGGGGCACCTACGAGCAGTACTTC.

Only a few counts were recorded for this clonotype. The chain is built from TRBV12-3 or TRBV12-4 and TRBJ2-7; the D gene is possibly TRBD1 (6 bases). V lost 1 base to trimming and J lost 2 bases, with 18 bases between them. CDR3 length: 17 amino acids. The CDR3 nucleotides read TGTGCCAGCAGTTTAGAGATGGCTCGGGACATTCCCTACGAGCAGTACTTC. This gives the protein CASSLEMARDIPYEQYF.

CDR3 in DNA: TGCGCCAGCAGCTTGCCCGGGGGGCCTCACAATGAGCAGTTCTTC. It is translated as CASSLPGGPHNEQFF. The chain couples TRBV5-1 to TRBJ2-1, with D possibly being TRBD2 (7 bases). Germline V gives CDR1 SGHRS, CDR2 YFSETQ. Deletions cut 1 base from V and 5 bases from J, with 13 bases between. The CDR3 contains 15 residues.

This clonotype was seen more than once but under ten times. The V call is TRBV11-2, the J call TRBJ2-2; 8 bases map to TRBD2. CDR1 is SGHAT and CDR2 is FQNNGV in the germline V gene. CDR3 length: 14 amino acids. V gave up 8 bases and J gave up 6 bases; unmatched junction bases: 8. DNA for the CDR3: TGTGCCAGCTACGGCGGGGGGCCCGCCGGGGAGCTGTTTTTT. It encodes CASYGGGPAGELFF.

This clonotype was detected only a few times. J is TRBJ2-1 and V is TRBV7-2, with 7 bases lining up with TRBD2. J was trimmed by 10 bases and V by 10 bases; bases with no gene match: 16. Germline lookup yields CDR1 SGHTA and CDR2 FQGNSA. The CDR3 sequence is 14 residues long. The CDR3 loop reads CATQAPLAYWEQFF. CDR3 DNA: TGTGCCACCCAAGCTCCACTAGCGTATTGGGAGCAGTTCTTC.

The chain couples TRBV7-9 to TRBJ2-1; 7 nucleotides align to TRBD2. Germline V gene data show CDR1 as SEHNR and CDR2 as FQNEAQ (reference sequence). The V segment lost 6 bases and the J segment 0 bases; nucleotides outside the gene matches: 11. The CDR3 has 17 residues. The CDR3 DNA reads TGTGCCAGCAGACCAGAAACTAGCGCCAGCTCCTACAATGAGCAGTTCTTC. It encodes CASRPETSASSYNEQFF.

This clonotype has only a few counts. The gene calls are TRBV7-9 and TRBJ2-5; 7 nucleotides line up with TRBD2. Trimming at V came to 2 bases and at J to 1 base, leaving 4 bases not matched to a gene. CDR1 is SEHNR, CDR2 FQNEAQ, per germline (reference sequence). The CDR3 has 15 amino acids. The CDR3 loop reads CASSLYGGSQETQYF. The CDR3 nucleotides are TGTGCCAGCAGCTTATACGGGGGGTCCCAAGAGACCCAGTACTTC.

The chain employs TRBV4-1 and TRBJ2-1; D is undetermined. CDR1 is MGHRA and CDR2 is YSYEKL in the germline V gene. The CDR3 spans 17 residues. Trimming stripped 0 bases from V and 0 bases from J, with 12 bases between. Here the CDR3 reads CASSQDPGRSSYNEQFF. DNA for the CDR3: TGCGCCAGCAGCCAAGATCCGGGCAGAAGCTCCTACAATGAGCAGTTCTTC.